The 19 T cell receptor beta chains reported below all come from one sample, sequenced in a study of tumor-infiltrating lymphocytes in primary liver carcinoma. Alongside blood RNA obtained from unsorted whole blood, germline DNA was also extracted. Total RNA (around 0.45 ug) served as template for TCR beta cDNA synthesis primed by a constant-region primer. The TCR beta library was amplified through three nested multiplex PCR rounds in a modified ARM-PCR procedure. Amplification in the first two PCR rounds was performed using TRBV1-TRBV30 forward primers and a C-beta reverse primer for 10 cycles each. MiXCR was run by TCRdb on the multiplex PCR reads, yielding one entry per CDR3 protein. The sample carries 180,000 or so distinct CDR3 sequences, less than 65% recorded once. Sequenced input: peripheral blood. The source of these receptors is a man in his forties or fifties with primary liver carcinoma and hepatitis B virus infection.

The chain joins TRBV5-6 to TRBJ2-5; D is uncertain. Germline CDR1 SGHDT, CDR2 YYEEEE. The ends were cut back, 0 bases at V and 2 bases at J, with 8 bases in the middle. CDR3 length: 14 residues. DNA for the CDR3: TGTGCCAGCAGCTTGGGCAGCCCGCAAGAGACCCAGTACTTC. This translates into CASSLGSPQETQYF.

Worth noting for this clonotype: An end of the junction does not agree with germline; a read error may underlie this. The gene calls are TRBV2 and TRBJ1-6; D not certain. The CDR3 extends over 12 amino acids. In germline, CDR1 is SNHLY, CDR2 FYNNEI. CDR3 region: CASSGRLSPLHF. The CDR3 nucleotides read TGTGCCAGTAGTGGGCGTCTTTCACCCCTCCACTTT.

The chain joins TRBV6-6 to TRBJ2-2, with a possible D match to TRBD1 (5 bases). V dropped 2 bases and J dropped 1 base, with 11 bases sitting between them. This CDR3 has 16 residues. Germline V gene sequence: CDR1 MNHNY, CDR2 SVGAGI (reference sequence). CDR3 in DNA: TGTGCCAGCAGTTACCACCCGGACAAGAACACCGGGGAGCTGTTTTTT. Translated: CASSYHPDKNTGELFF.

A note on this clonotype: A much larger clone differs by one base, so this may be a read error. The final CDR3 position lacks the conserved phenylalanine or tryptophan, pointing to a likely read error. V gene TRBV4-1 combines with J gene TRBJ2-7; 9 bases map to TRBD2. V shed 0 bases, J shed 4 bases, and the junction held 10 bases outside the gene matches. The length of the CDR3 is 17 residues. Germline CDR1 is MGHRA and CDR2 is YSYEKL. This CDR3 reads CASSQDRASGVRYEQYL. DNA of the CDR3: TGCGCCAGCAGCCAAGATAGGGCTAGCGGGGTGAGGTACGAGCAGTACCTC.

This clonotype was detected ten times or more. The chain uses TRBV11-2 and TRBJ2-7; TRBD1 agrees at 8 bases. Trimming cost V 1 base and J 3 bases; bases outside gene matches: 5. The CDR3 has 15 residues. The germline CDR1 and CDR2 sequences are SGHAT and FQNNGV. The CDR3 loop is CASSLARDRFYEQYF. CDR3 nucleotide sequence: TGTGCCAGCAGCTTAGCACGGGACAGGTTCTACGAGCAGTACTTC.

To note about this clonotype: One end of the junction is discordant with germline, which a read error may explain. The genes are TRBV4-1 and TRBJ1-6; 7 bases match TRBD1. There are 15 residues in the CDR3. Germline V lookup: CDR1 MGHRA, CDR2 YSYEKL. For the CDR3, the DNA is TGCACCAGCAGCTCCCCCGGGACAGATAATTCACCCCTCCACTTT. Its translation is CTSSSPGTDNSPLHF.

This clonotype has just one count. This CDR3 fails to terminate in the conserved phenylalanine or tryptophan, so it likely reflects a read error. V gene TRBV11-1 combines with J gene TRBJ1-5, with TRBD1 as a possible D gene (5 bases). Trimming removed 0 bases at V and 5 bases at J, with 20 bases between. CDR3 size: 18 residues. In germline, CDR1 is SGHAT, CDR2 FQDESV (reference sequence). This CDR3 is CASSLALWGREGYQPQHY. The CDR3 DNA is TGTGCCAGCAGCTTAGCGCTATGGGGCAGGGAAGGTTATCAGCCCCAGCATTAC.

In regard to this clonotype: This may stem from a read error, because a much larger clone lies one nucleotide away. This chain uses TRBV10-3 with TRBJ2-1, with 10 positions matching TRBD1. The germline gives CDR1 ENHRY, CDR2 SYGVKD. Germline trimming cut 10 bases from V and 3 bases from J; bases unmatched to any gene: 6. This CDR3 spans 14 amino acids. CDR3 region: CATLDRGIYNEQFF. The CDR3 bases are TGTGCCACCTTGGACAGGGGGATCTACAATGAGCAGTTCTTC.

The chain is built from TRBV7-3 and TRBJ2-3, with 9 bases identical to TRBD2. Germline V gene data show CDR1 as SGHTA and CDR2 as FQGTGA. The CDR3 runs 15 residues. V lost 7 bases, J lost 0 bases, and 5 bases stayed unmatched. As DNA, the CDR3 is TGTGCCAGCACCAAAACTAGCGGGAGCACAGATACGCAGTATTTT. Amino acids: CASTKTSGSTDTQYF.

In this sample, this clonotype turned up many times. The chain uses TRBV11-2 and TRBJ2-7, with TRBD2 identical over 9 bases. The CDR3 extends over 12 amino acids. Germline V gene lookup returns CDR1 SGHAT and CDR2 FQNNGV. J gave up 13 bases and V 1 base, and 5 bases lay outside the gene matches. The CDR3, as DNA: TGTGCCAGCAGCTTAGGTCTAGCGGGAATCTACTTC. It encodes CASSLGLAGIYF.

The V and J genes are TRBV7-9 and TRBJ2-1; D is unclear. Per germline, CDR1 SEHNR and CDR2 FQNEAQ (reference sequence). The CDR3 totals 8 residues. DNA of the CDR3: TGTGCGAGTGAGGAGCAGTTCTTC. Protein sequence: CASEEQFF. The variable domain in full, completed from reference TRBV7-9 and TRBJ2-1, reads DTGVSQNPRHKITKRGQNVTFRCDPISEHNRLYWYRQTLGQGPEFLTYFQNEAQLEKSRLLSDRFSAERPKGSFSTLEIQRTEQGDSAMYLCASEEQFFGPGTRLTVL.

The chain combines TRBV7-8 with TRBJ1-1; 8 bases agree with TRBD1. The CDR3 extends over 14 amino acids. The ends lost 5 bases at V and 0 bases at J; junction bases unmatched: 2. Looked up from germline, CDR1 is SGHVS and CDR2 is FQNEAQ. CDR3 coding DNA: TGTGCCAGCAGCCCGGACAGGGTGAACACTGAAGCTTTCTTT. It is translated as CASSPDRVNTEAFF.

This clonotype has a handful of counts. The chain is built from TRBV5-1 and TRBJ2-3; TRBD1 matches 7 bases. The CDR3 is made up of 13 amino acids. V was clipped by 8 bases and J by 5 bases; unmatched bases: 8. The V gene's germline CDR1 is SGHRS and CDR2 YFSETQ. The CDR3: CASQQGPGDTQYF. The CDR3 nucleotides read TGCGCCAGTCAACAGGGGCCTGGAGATACGCAGTATTTT.

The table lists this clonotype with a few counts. The CDR3 DNA reads as TGTGCCAGCAGTTACCAGGGACAAGAGACCCAGTACTTC. Translation: CASSYQGQETQYF. The V call is TRBV6-5, the J call TRBJ2-5; tentative D call: TRBD1 (5 bases). Germline V gene sequence: CDR1 MNHEY, CDR2 SVGAGI. The CDR3 is made up of 13 amino acids. Trimming took off 2 bases at V and 2 bases at J, with 6 bases between the two ends.

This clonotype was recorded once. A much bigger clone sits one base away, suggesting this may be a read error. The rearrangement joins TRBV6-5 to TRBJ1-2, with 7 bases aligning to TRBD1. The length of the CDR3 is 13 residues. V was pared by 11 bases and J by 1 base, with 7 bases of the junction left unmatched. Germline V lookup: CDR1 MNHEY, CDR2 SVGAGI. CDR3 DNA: TGTGCCGCATCTCAGGGGGATAACTATGGCTACACCTTC. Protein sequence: CAASQGDNYGYTF.

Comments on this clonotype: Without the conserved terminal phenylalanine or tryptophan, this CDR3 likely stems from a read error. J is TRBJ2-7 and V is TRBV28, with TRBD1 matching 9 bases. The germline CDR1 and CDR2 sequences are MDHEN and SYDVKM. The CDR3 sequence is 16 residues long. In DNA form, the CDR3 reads TGTGCCAGCAGTTTATCGGGACAGGGAGGTCCCTACGATCAGTACATC. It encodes CASSLSGQGGPYDQYI.

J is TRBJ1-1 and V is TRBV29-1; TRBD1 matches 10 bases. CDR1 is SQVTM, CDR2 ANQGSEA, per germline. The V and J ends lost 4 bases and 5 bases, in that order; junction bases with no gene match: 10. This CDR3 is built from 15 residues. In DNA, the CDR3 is TGCAGCGTTGGGGTGGGGGACAGGGGAAGAACTGAAGCTTTCTTT. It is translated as CSVGVGDRGRTEAFF.

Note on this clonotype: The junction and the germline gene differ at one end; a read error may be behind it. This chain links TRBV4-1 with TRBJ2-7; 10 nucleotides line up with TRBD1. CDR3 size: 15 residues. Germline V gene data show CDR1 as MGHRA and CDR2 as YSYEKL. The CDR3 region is CATSQGTGDSYEQYF. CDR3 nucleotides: TGCGCCACCAGCCAAGGGACAGGGGACTCCTACGAGCAGTACTTC.

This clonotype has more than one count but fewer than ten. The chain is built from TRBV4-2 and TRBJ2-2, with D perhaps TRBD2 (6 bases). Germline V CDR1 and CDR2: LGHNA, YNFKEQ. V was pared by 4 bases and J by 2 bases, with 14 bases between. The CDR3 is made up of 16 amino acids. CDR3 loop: CASSPFGGPNTGELFF. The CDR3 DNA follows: TGTGCCAGCAGCCCTTTCGGAGGGCCTAACACCGGGGAGCTGTTTTTT.